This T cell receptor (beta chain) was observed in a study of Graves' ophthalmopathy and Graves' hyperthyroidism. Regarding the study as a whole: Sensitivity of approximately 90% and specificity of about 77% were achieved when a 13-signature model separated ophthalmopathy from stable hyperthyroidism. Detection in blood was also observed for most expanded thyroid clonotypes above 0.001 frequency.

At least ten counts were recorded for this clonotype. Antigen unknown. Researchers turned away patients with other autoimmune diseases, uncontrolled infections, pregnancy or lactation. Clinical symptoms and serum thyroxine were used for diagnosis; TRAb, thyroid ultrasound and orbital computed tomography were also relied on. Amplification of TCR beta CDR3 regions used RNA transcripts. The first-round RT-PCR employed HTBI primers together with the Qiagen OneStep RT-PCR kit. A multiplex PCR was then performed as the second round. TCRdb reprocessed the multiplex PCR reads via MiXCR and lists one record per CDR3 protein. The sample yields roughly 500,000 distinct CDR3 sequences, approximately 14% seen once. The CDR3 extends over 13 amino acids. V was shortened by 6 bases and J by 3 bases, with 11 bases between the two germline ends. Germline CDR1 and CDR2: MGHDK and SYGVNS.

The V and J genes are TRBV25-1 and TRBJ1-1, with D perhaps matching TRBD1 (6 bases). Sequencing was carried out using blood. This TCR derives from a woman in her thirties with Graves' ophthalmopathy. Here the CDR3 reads CASRKQGYTEAFF. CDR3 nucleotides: TGTGCCAGCAGAAAACAGGGTTACACTGAAGCTTTCTTT.